This entry features one T cell receptor (beta chain) sequence. The sample belongs to a study of control samples from healthy donors and cancer patients. Assay: immunoSEQ multiplex PCR; the TCRdb copy retains only in-frame clones and omits some. The table includes 150,000 or so clones, 88% detected once. The CDR3 spans 15 residues. The ends were cut back, 8 bases at V and 6 bases at J, with 17 bases in the middle. The V gene's germline CDR1 is MNHEY and CDR2 SMNVEV (reference sequence). The source material was blood. This TCR was sampled from a woman in her twenties or thirties in good health. The rearrangement joins TRBV27 to TRBJ1-6; no definite D call. The CDR3: CASGRTSGFNSPLHF. CDR3 in DNA: TGTGCCAGCGGAAGGACGTCGGGATTTAATTCACCCCTCCACTTT.